One and the same sample provided the 10 T cell receptor beta chains below, sequenced in a study of cytomegalovirus exposure and HLA in healthy donors. PCR amplification relied on 60 Vbeta primers (plus 13 Jbeta primers). Sequencing was performed with immunoSEQ multiplex PCR; in TCRdb, only in-frame clones are kept and a portion is missing. The table for this sample gives about 70,000 clones. Source material: PBMCs. These receptors all come from a female donor in good health and CMV-seropositive.

The rearrangement uses TRBV6-5 and TRBJ1-5; D is possibly TRBD1 (6 bases). The CDR3 is 14 amino acids. The V gene lost 6 bases and the J gene lost 7 bases, with 16 bases spanning the gap. Per germline, CDR1 MNHEY and CDR2 SVGAGI. CDR3 in amino acids: CASRIRTGSQPQHF. The CDR3 DNA sequence: TGTGCCAGCAGGATCAGAACAGGGAGCCAGCCCCAGCATTTT.

The rearrangement links TRBV2 to TRBJ1-2, with no clear D. Germline V lookup: CDR1 SNHLY, CDR2 FYNNEI. Trimming removed 3 bases at V and 4 bases at J, with 6 bases between. The CDR3 is made up of 12 amino acids. In DNA form, the CDR3 reads TGTGCCAGCAGTGAGTCAGGCTATGGCTACACCTTC. It is translated as CASSESGYGYTF. Combining the CDR3 with reference TRBV2 and TRBJ1-2 gives the whole variable domain EPEVTQTPSHQVTQMGQEVILRCVPISNHLYFYWYRQILGQKVEFLVSFYNNEISEKSEIFDDQFSVERPDGSNFTLKIRSTKLEDSAMYFCASSESGYGYTFGSGTRLTVV.

V usage is TRBV27 and J usage is TRBJ1-5; D might be TRBD1 (5 bases). Germline V CDR1 and CDR2: MNHEY, SMNVEV (reference sequence). V lost 4 bases to trimming and J lost 7 bases, with 11 bases between them. The CDR3 is made up of 13 amino acids. The CDR3 DNA follows: TGTGCCAGCAGTTACGGGGGACGGCAGCCCCAGCATTTT. As protein: CASSYGGRQPQHF.

The chain combines TRBV28 with TRBJ1-1; 9 nucleotides match TRBD1. From germline, CDR1 is MDHEN and CDR2 SYDVKM. V lost 1 base and J lost 10; bases outside the gene matches: 10. This CDR3 has 15 residues. The CDR3 DNA reads TGTGCCAGCAGTTTATCCCCGGGACAGGGATTGCTAGCTTTCTTT. Translating gives CASSLSPGQGLLAFF. The whole variable domain, remainder taken from reference TRBV28 and TRBJ1-1, is DVKVTQSSRYLVKRTGEKVFLECVQDMDHENMFWYRQDPGLGLRLIYFSYDVKMKEKGDIPEGYSVSREKKERFSLILESASTNQTSMYLCASSLSPGQGLLAFFGQGTRLTVV.

This sequence joins TRBV5-1 and TRBJ1-2; D uncertain. The CDR3 is 18 amino acids. V was shortened by 0 bases and J by 0 bases, with 18 bases between the two germline ends. Germline V gene data show CDR1 as SGHRS and CDR2 as YFSETQ. This chain's CDR3 is CASSLGAGLGRSNYGYTF. Written as DNA, the CDR3 is TGCGCCAGCAGCTTGGGAGCGGGCCTCGGTCGGTCTAACTATGGCTACACCTTC.

The chain's CDR3 is CASSQDTGIGGDNEQFF. The CDR3 coding sequence is TGCGCCAGCAGCCAGGACACCGGGATCGGGGGGGACAATGAGCAGTTCTTC. The chain employs TRBV4-3 and TRBJ2-1; TRBD2 matches at 8 bases. The CDR3 is 17 amino acids. The trim removed 3 bases at V and 5 bases at J, leaving 12 bases unmatched. The V gene's germline CDR1 is LGHNA and CDR2 YSLEER.

Judged by frequency, this clone is medium-sized. This chain joins TRBV5-1 and TRBJ2-1; TRBD1 aligns across 10 bases. Trimming removed 3 bases from V and 5 bases from J; junction bases left unmatched: 2. CDR1 is SGHRS, CDR2 YFSETQ, per germline. CDR3 length equals 14 residues. In DNA, the CDR3 is TGCGCCAGCAGCTGGGGACAGGGGCACAATGAGCAGTTCTTC. Protein product: CASSWGQGHNEQFF. The full variable domain, rest sourced from reference TRBV5-1 and TRBJ2-1, is KAGVTQTPRYLIKTRGQQVTLSCSPISGHRSVSWYQQTPGQGLQFLFEYFSETQRNKGNFPGRFSGRQFSNSRSEMNVSTLELGDSALYLCASSWGQGHNEQFFGPGTRLTVL.

J is TRBJ1-2 and V is TRBV4-3, with D perhaps matching TRBD1 (6 bases). CDR1 LGHNA and CDR2 YSLEER come from the germline V gene. The V gene lost 0 bases and the J gene lost 2 bases, with 22 bases spanning the gap. The CDR3 covers 19 residues. The CDR3 bases are TGCGCCAGCAGCCAAGAAAAGGGTGGACAGCCCTGGGACAACTATGGCTACACCTTC. Translated: CASSQEKGGQPWDNYGYTF.

The chain carries TRBV7-2 and TRBJ2-1; TRBD2 agrees at 9 bases. Germline CDR1 reads SGHTA; CDR2 reads FQGNSA. CDR3 length: 15 residues. The V gene end was trimmed by 7 bases and the J gene end by 1 base; junction bases not matched to a gene: 5. CDR3 DNA: TGTGCCAGCAACCTACTAGCGGGTTCCTACAATGAGCAGTTCTTC. Translation gives CASNLLAGSYNEQFF.

This chain links TRBV6-1 with TRBJ2-1; D gene uncertain. There are 14 residues in the CDR3. Trimming took off 2 bases at V and 10 bases at J, with 15 bases between the two ends. Germline CDR1 and CDR2: MNHNS and SASEGT. The CDR3, as DNA: TGTGCCAGCAGTGAAAATTTTCTGAAGAGCGAGCAGTTCTTC. Its protein product is CASSENFLKSEQFF.